This T cell receptor beta chain was captured by sequencing in a study of OX40 agonist ivuxolimab in advanced cancers. Produced via immunoSEQ multiplex PCR; TCRdb's table is partial and in-frame only. The repertoire holds some 68,000 clones, around nine tenths seen once, with 2% to 2.5% in the top ten. CDR3 length: 14 residues. V was clipped by 3 bases and J by 0 bases, with 6 bases between them. The germline V gene has CDR1 KGHSH and CDR2 LQKENI. The TCR originated in an adult with an advanced solid tumor such as melanoma, head and neck, liver or kidney cancer. The sample was CD4+ or CD8+ T cells sorted from blood, taken in a trial of the OX40 agonist ivuxolimab. This sequence joins TRBV18 and TRBJ1-3, with D uncertain. CDR3 protein: CASSPGDSGNTIYF. The CDR3 DNA follows: TGTGCCAGCTCACCGGGAGACTCTGGAAACACCATATATTTT.